A selection of T cell receptor beta chains follows, all from one sample in a study of blood T cell repertoires in COVID-19. The table came from immunoSEQ multiplex PCR; TCRdb's copy has only in-frame clones and leaves some out. The table lists over 100,000 clones, about nine tenths of them singletons, with 9% to 12% in the top ten. The sample consisted of peripheral blood. The receptors derive from a man between 50 and 59 years old with acute or convalescent COVID-19. Each CDR3 is given with its conserved first and last residue. The D gene is left open where the match is weak. Expanded clones get a size class; other rows say once, few or many, or leave the size out.

TRBJ1-5 | - | TRBV19 | - | TGTGCCAGTAGTATAGGAGTGTACAGGGATTATCAGCCCCAGCATTTT | CASSIGVYRDYQPQHF
TRBJ2-3 | - | TRBV4-1 | TRBD1 | TGCGCCAGCAGACATCCCGGGACAGGGCGGGCAGATACGCAGTATTTT | CASRHPGTGRADTQYF
TRBJ1-2 | - | TRBV6-5 | - | TGTGCCAGCAGTTACGGGGGGGCAGTAGGTGGCTACACCTTC | CASSYGGAVGGYTF
TRBJ1-1 | - | TRBV2 | - | TGTGCCAGCAAGGGGAGGGGAGCCACTGAAGCTTTCTTT | CASKGRGATEAFF
TRBJ1-5 | - | TRBV28 | TRBD1 | TGTGCCAGCAGCACAGGGGGCTTTCAGCCCCAGCATTTT | CASSTGGFQPQHF
TRBJ2-7 | - | TRBV19 | - | TGTGCCAGTAGTGACACAGCCTACGAGCAGTACTTC | CASSDTAYEQYF
TRBJ1-6 | - | TRBV30 | TRBD1 | TGTGCCTGGAGTGGGGGACAGGTAACCTCCTTGAATTCACCCCTCCACTTT | CAWSGGQVTSLNSPLHF
TRBJ1-1 | - | TRBV28 | - | TGTGCCAGCAGTTTAACAGGGTGGGTCACTGAAGCTTTCTTT | CASSLTGWVTEAFF
TRBJ1-1 | - | TRBV9 | - | TGTGCCAGCAACCGAGATATGAACACTGAAGCTTTCTTT | CASNRDMNTEAFF
TRBJ2-3 | few | TRBV5-8 | TRBD2 | TGTGCCAGCAGCCCCGGGTTGACTAGCGGGGTCGCAGATACGCAGTATTTT | CASSPGLTSGVADTQYF
TRBJ2-7 | - | TRBV10-2 | - | TGCGCCAGCAGTCCGTTCGGCGGGGTTGGCTACGAGCAGTACTTC | CASSPFGGVGYEQYF
TRBJ1-1 | - | TRBV9 | - | TGTGCCAGCAGCCCCATCGAGGGGGGGACTGAAGCTTTCTTT | CASSPIEGGTEAFF
TRBJ1-1 | once | TRBV28 | - | TGTGCCAGCAGTTTAATAGTCGTCTTGGGCAGATTGAACACTGAAGCTTTCTTT | CASSLIVVLGRLNTEAFF
TRBJ1-2 | - | TRBV3-1/TRBV3-2 | TRBD1 | TGTGCCAGCAGGGAACAGGGGGAGAAGGGCTACACCTTC | CASREQGEKGYTF
TRBJ1-2 | - | TRBV6-4 | TRBD1 | TGTGCCAGCAGAAACGGACAGGGGGAGGGCTACACCTTC | CASRNGQGEGYTF
TRBJ1-5 | - | TRBV20-1 | - | TGCAGTGCTAGTGGGGGGGAAATTAGCAATCAGCCCCAGCATTTT | CSASGGEISNQPQHF
TRBJ2-1 | - | TRBV28 | - | TGTGCCAGTTGCGGGACTTCCTACAATGAGCAGTTCTTC | CASCGTSYNEQFF
TRBJ1-1 | - | TRBV7-2 | - | TGTGCCAGCAGCTTAGGGGGGGGTATGAACACTGAAGCTTTCTTT | CASSLGGGMNTEAFF
TRBJ2-7 | - | TRBV6-6 | - | TGTGCCAGCAGGCCCCCACAGGGACCCTACGAGCAGTACTTC | CASRPPQGPYEQYF
TRBJ1-1 | - | TRBV19 | - | TGTGCCACCTCTGGGGGAAGAGCAGGGGTAAGTGCTGAAGCTTTCTTT | CATSGGRAGVSAEAFF
TRBJ1-1 | - | TRBV11-2 | - | TGTGCCAGCAGCCCTCGGGGGGGCAACGTTTGGGCTTTCTTT | CASSPRGGNVWAFF
TRBJ2-4 | - | TRBV6-5 | - | TGTGCCAGCAGTCCTTCGTATTTCCAAAACATTCAGTACTTC | CASSPSYFQNIQYF
TRBJ2-7 | - | TRBV2 | TRBD2 | TGTGCCAGCCGCTCCGAAAGCGGGAGAGAGAACGAGCAGTACTTC | CASRSESGRENEQYF
TRBJ1-1 | - | TRBV12-3/TRBV12-4 | TRBD1 | TGTGCCAGCAGCCGACAGGGTCCGGCTGAAGCTTTCTTT | CASSRQGPAEAFF
TRBJ1-1 | - | TRBV3-1/TRBV3-2 | TRBD1 | TGTGCCAGCAGCCAGGGACAGTTGAACACTGAAGCTTTCTTT | CASSQGQLNTEAFF
TRBJ2-1 | - | TRBV10-3 | - | TGTGCCACCCTGGGAGACCCATACAATGAGCAGTTCTTC | CATLGDPYNEQFF
TRBJ2-1 | - | TRBV4-1 | TRBD2 | TGCGCCAGCAGCCCGCCGGGACTAGCGGGATACAATGAGCAGTTCTTC | CASSPPGLAGYNEQFF
TRBJ1-2 | - | TRBV7-9 | - | TGTGCCAGCAGCCAGAGACAGTTCTATGGCTACACCTTC | CASSQRQFYGYTF
TRBJ2-2 | - | TRBV6-5 | - | TGTGCCAGCAGCTACACCGGGGACACCGGGGAGCTGTTTTTT | CASSYTGDTGELFF
TRBJ1-2 | - | TRBV30 | - | TGTGCCTGGAGAAAAGACACGCATTTTGACTACACCTTC | CAWRKDTHFDYTF
TRBJ1-5 | once | TRBV2 | - | TGTGCCAGCAGTGATGAGGGATTCAGTCAGCCCCAGCATTTT | CASSDEGFSQPQHF
TRBJ2-1 | once | TRBV28 | TRBD1 | TGTGCCAGCAGTTTCGTGGGACAGGGTTGGAATGAGCAGTTCTTC | CASSFVGQGWNEQFF
TRBJ1-3 | - | TRBV6-6 | - | TGTGCCAGCAGTTACGGACAGGGAAACACCATATATTTT | CASSYGQGNTIYF
TRBJ2-5 | - | TRBV2 | TRBD2 | TGTGCCAGTCAAGGGCCGGGAGGGGAGACCCAGTACTTC | CASQGPGGETQYF
TRBJ2-1 | once | TRBV6-4 | - | TGTGCCAGCAGTGAGCCGGGGGTCGCCGAGGAGCAGTTCTTC | CASSEPGVAEEQFF
TRBJ1-4 | - | TRBV29-1 | - | TGCAGCGCGGGCCCAGCTAATGAAAAACTGTTTTTT | CSAGPANEKLFF
TRBJ2-1 | - | TRBV10-3 | TRBD2 | TGTGCCATCAGTGGGCTAGCGGGAGGGGTGCAGTTCTTC | CAISGLAGGVQFF
TRBJ2-5 | - | TRBV7-6 | TRBD2 | TGTGCCAGCAGCTTAACCGGACTAGCGGGAGCGGGTTACCAAGAGACCCAGTACTTC | CASSLTGLAGAGYQETQYF
TRBJ1-5 | - | TRBV28 | - | TGTGCCAGCAGTGGGGCCCCTAATCAGCCCCAGCATTTT | CASSGAPNQPQHF
TRBJ1-4 | - | TRBV11-2 | TRBD1 | TGTGCCAGCAGCATGACAGGGGGCACTAATGAAAAACTGTTTTTT | CASSMTGGTNEKLFF
TRBJ2-1 | once | TRBV2 | - | TGTGCCAGCAACCCCGGGGGTTACAATGAGCAGTTCTTC | CASNPGGYNEQFF
TRBJ2-5 | - | TRBV18 | - | TGTGCCAGCTCACCCGGGTTCGGCCCCCAAGAGACCCAGTACTTC | CASSPGFGPQETQYF
TRBJ2-5 | - | TRBV19 | TRBD1 | TGTGCCAGTAAACCGGGACAGGGGAGGGAGACCCAGTACTTC | CASKPGQGRETQYF
TRBJ2-3 | - | TRBV18 | TRBD2 | TGTGCCAGCTCACTCATTAGCGGGGGGACCGCAGATACGCAGTATTTT | CASSLISGGTADTQYF
TRBJ2-7 | - | TRBV5-1 | TRBD2 | TGCGCCAGCAGCTCATCGACTAGCGGATACGAGCAGTACTTC | CASSSSTSGYEQYF
TRBJ1-5 | - | TRBV2 | TRBD1 | TGTGCCAGCAGTCGGACAGGGGCAAGCAATCAGCCCCAGCATTTT | CASSRTGASNQPQHF
TRBJ1-4 | once | TRBV28 | - | TGTGCCAGCAGTTTTTCACCCTCAGGGATAGGCGAAAAACTGTTTTTT | CASSFSPSGIGEKLFF
TRBJ2-1 | - | TRBV9 | - | TGTGCCAGCAGCGCCTTTACAGGCGGTGAGCAGTTCTTC | CASSAFTGGEQFF